This record covers a single TCR beta chain. This sample's RNA came from whole unsorted tissue. Chemotherapy-naive patients with new lung cancer underwent thoracic surgery in China, August–late 2014. The data were obtained in a study of tumor and adjacent non-tumor tissue in lung cancer. A modified ARM-PCR protocol with three rounds of nested PCR amplified TCRbeta. TCRdb fed the multiplex PCR reads into MiXCR, producing one record per CDR3 protein. The table lists approximately 68,000 distinct CDR3 sequences, 55% to 85% of them singletons. The sequenced sample consisted of lung tumor tissue. The receptor was derived from a man aged 60-69 years with non-small cell lung cancer.

The CDR3 region has the DNA TGTGCCAGCAGCTTAGCCCTAGCCAGGTGCAGCTATGGCTACACCTTC. Protein product: CASSLALARCSYGYTF. J is TRBJ1-2 and V is TRBV7-9; D ambiguous. CDR1 and CDR2 (germline): SEHNR, FQNEAQ (reference sequence). Trimming shortened V by 0 bases and J by 4 bases, and 15 bases separated the two germline ends. The CDR3 runs to 16 residues.